This T cell receptor beta chain was sequenced for a study of T cell changes during pregnancy in multiple sclerosis. TCRdb's copy holds only in-frame clones and misses some; the assay was immunoSEQ multiplex PCR. The profile shows about 75,000 clones, 80% to 90% of them singletons. Sequencing used peripheral blood, obtained in the first trimester of pregnancy. This clonotype was obtained from a female donor in good health, enrolled as a control in a pregnancy study.

CDR3 DNA: TGTGCCACCAGCAGGACAGGGTTAGGGTTTAGCAATCAGCCCCAGCATTTT. It encodes CATSRTGLGFSNQPQHF. The chain couples TRBV15 to TRBJ1-5; TRBD1 aligns across 7 bases. The V and J ends lost 3 bases and 0 bases, in that order; junction bases with no gene match: 8. Germline-derived CDR1 and CDR2 are LNHNV and YYDKDF (reference sequence). This CDR3 comprises 17 residues.